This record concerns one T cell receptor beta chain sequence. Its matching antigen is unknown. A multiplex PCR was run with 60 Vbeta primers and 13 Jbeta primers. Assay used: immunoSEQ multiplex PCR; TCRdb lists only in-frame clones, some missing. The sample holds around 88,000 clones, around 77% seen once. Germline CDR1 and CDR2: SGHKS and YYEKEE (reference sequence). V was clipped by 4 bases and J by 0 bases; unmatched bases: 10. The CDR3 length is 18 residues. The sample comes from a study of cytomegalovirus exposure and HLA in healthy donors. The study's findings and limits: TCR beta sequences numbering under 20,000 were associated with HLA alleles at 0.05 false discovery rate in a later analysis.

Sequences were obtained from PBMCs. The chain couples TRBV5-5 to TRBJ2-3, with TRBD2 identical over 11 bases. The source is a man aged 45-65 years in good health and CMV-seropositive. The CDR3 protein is CASSIVLAGGPSTDTQYF. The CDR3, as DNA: TGTGCCAGCAGCATAGTTTTAGCGGGGGGGCCGAGCACAGATACGCAGTATTTT.